This T cell receptor (beta chain) was obtained from a study of shared clonotypes between healthy human individuals. Study in general: Three plates each covered CD4 naive and memory; CD8 naive two, CD8 memory one. Study-wide results and limits: Limitation of the genetic and exposure-history diversity represented came from the few donors.

From germline, CDR1 is MNHEY and CDR2 SVGAGI. CDR3 length equals 14 residues. V dropped 3 bases and J dropped 2 bases, with 11 bases sitting between them. As defined, naive CD8 cells were CD45RO-negative and positively selected for CCR7, with terminally differentiated effector memory CD45RA+ cells excluded. Genomic DNA from each subset was divided evenly over several immunoSEQ plates. Data came from immunoSEQ multiplex PCR; TCRdb stores just in-frame clones and leaves some out. The sample yields about 2 million clones, around 96% seen once. About this clone itself: Its antigen is not known.

Sample: naive CD8+ T cells sorted from blood. The V call is TRBV6-5, the J call TRBJ2-7, with a weak D call TRBD1 (6 bases). The origin of this receptor is a man between 18 and 35 years old in good health. The CDR3 region has the DNA TGTGCCAGCAGTTATCACAGGGACCCCTACGAGCAGTACTTC. This encodes CASSYHRDPYEQYF.